This T cell receptor beta chain is drawn from a study of T-cell reconstitution after alpha-beta-depleted transplantation in children listed by TCRdb under 2016. Concerning the study at large: T-cell immune reconstitution after TCRalphabeta/CD19-depleted allogeneic hematopoietic cell transplantation in children was quantitatively tracked in the study by means of TCR repertoire profiling.

From the cysteine through the phenylalanine, the CDR3 covers 14 amino acids. This entry keeps only the CDR3 DNA: 42 bases, framed from base 1. CDR1 and CDR2 are drawn from the germline V gene: MNHNS, SASEGT. The library was prepared using PCR. The sequencing machine was an Illumina HiSeq 2500. TCR libraries were prepared with molecular barcoding, using unique molecular identifiers to normalize TCRbeta repertoire quantification. Starting from the raw public reads, TCRdb applied fastp trimming at Q25, assembled clones with MiXCR and retained in-frame beta chains. Under each unique CDR3 protein, matching rows form one entry showing the most common genes and DNA. The sample profile shows around 600,000 distinct CDR3 sequences; about 11% of them were found once. Of the sample, 4% is held by the ten largest clones. Notes on this clonotype: What this receptor recognizes is not known. Relative to the germline gene, one junction end is altered; a read error may explain this.

This receptor was identified in a human donor who donated a stem cell graft to a child with acute myeloid leukemia. The sequence is built from TRBV6-1 and TRBJ2-1; 7 central nucleotides agree with TRBD1. The sequencing used PBMCs from the stem cell graft donor, collected from the stem cell graft. CDR3 sequence: CASRGQLSYNVQFF. In nucleotides, the sequence is TGTGCCAGCAGGGGACAGCTCTCCTACAATGTGCAGTTCTTC.